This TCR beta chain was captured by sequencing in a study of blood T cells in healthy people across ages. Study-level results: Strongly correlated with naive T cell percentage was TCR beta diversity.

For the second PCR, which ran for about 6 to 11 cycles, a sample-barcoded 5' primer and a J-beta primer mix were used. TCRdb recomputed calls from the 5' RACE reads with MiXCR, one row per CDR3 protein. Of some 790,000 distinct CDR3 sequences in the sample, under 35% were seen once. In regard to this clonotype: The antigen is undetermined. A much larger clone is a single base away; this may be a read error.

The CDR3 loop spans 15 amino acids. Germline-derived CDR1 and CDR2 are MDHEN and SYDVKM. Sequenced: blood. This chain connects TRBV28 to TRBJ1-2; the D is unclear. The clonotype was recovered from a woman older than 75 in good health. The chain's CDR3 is CASSSSPPLGYGYIF. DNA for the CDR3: TGTGCCAGCAGTTCCTCCCCCCCACTAGGCTATGGCTACATCTTC.